The 10 T cell receptor beta chains listed next were all sequenced from one sample in a study of shared clonotypes between healthy human individuals. Naivety among CD8 cells was defined by CD45RO negativity and positive CCR7 selection, thereby excluding terminally differentiated effector memory CD45RA+ cells. Sequencing used immunoSEQ multiplex PCR; TCRdb keeps in-frame clones, though not all of them. The table lists 2 million to 2.5 million clones, roughly 91% of them singletons, with under 2% in the top ten. Sequencing was performed on naive CD8+ T cells from PBMCs. Source of these receptors: a man younger than 30 in good health. Some clones in this sample may be carry-over from other donors' samples.

The gene calls are TRBV29-1 and TRBJ2-5; D possibly corresponds to TRBD2 (7 bases). The DNA matches TRBJ2-7 better at its end, which makes the J call doubtful. This CDR3 has 14 residues. Germline CDR1 is SQVTM and CDR2 is ANQGSEA. This CDR3 reads CSVQWGGPTYEQYF. In DNA, the CDR3 is TGCAGCGTCCAATGGGGGGGGCCAACCTACGAGCAGTACTTC.

The genes are TRBV2 and TRBJ2-7, with D perhaps TRBD1 (5 bases). The germline gives CDR1 SNHLY, CDR2 FYNNEI. The CDR3 is 13 amino acids. Trimming left V 8 bases short and J 0 bases short, with 11 bases between. CDR3 amino acids: CASGMTASYEQYF. The CDR3 DNA reads as TGTGCCAGCGGGATGACAGCCTCCTACGAGCAGTACTTC.

Regarding this clone: This CDR3 is also generated by other DNA sequences in the sample. The chain uses TRBV9 and TRBJ1-2; D remains unclear. V lost 0 bases and J lost 1, with 1 base in between. In germline, CDR1 is SGDLS, CDR2 YYNGEE. The CDR3 spans 12 residues. The DNA for the CDR3 is TGTGCCAGCAGCGTAGTTAACTATGGCTACACCTTC. This translates into CASSVVNYGYTF.

The rearrangement joins TRBV19 to TRBJ2-7, with 12 bases matching TRBD2. The CDR3 runs 15 residues. CDR1 and CDR2 (germline): LNHDA, SQIVND (reference sequence). V gave up 3 bases and J gave up 3 bases; unmatched junction bases: 3. As DNA, the CDR3 is TGTGCCAGTAGTATCCTAGCGGGAGGGCTCTACGAGCAGTACTTC. Its protein product is CASSILAGGLYEQYF. The full variable domain, its missing parts supplied by reference TRBV19 and TRBJ2-7, is DGGITQSPKYLFRKEGQNVTLSCEQNLNHDAMYWYRQDPGQGLRLIYYSQIVNDFQKGDIAEGYSVSREKKESFPLTVTSAQKNPTAFYLCASSILAGGLYEQYFGPGTRLTVT.

This chain links TRBV19 with TRBJ2-1, with D possibly being TRBD1 or TRBD2 (5 bases each). This CDR3 is built from 15 residues. The germline gives CDR1 LNHDA, CDR2 SQIVND (reference sequence). The ends were cut back, 5 bases at V and 0 bases at J, with 11 bases in the middle. This chain's CDR3 is CASSLWDGSYNEQFF. DNA for the CDR3: TGTGCCAGTAGTCTGTGGGACGGCTCCTACAATGAGCAGTTCTTC.

V usage is TRBV2 and J usage is TRBJ1-2; D unclear. The V and J ends lost 5 bases and 3 bases respectively, with 16 bases between them. This CDR3 contains 15 residues. The V gene's germline CDR1 is SNHLY and CDR2 FYNNEI. As DNA, the CDR3 is TGTGCCAGCAGTATGAAAGAGGACCGTCACTATGGCTACACCTTC. It specifies CASSMKEDRHYGYTF.

The chain couples TRBV30 to TRBJ1-6, with D maybe TRBD1 (5 bases). The CDR3 length is 16 residues. Germline CDR1 GTSNPN, CDR2 SVGIG (reference sequence). V lost 6 bases, J lost 0 bases, and 15 bases lay in between. CDR3 DNA: TGTGCCTGTTCCTGGGACTGGAGCTCCTATAATTCACCCCTCCACTTT. It yields the protein CACSWDWSSYNSPLHF.

The chain recombines TRBV27 with TRBJ2-2; D is undetermined. The CDR3 has 13 residues. Germline V gives CDR1 MNHEY, CDR2 SMNVEV (reference sequence). With 8 bases removed from V and 1 base from J, the gap between germline ends came to 8 bases. CDR3 nucleotide sequence: TGTGCCAGCGCCGTGCTGAACACCGGGGAGCTGTTTTTT. This codes for CASAVLNTGELFF.

CDR3 residues: CASSLAGEGPQPQHF. In DNA form, the CDR3 reads TGCGCCAGCAGCCTTGCGGGGGAGGGACCTCAGCCCCAGCATTTT. The chain couples TRBV4-1 to TRBJ1-5; a weak D match, TRBD1 (5 bases). The V end was cut by 4 bases, the J end by 6 bases, with 16 bases between. The CDR3 extends over 15 amino acids. Germline V gene lookup returns CDR1 MGHRA and CDR2 YSYEKL.

This chain links TRBV10-2 with TRBJ2-7; D is unresolved. Germline V gene data show CDR1 as WSHSY and CDR2 as SAAADI. The CDR3 totals 16 residues. V dropped 6 bases and J dropped 0 bases, with 18 bases sitting between them. The CDR3 sequence is CASSGSELSSSYEQYF. The CDR3 nucleotides are TGCGCCAGCAGCGGCTCTGAACTTTCCTCCTCCTACGAGCAGTACTTC.